These 9 T cell receptor beta chains came from one sample sequenced in a study of cytomegalovirus exposure and HLA in healthy donors. The primer mix had 60 Vbeta and 13 Jbeta primers. Clones were read by immunoSEQ multiplex PCR, and TCRdb kept only the in-frame ones, dropping some. In the table there are 100,000 to 150,000 clones, about 82% of which are singletons. The sample taken for sequencing was PBMCs. The origin of the receptors is a boy aged 5 to 17 in good health and CMV-seronegative.

V is TRBV12-5 and J is TRBJ2-7, with D possibly matching TRBD1 (5 bases). Trimming took off 6 bases at V and 4 bases at J, with 13 bases between the two ends. The length of the CDR3 is 13 residues. Germline CDR1 LGHNT, CDR2 FRNRAP. CDR3 protein: CASGTQGAYEQYF. Written as DNA, the CDR3 is TGTGCTAGTGGCACCCAGGGTGCATACGAGCAGTACTTC. Filled out from reference TRBV12-5 and TRBJ2-7, the complete variable domain reads DARVTQTPRHKVTEMGQEVTMRCQPILGHNTVFWYRQTMMQGLELLAYFRNRAPLDDSGMPKDRFSAEMPDATLATLKIQPSEPRDSAVYFCASGTQGAYEQYFGPGTRLTVT.

This chain uses TRBV5-1 with TRBJ2-1; D is possibly TRBD1 (7 bases). Germline CDR1 and CDR2: SGHRS and YFSETQ. The CDR3 loop spans 13 amino acids. Trimming shortened V by 4 bases and J by 8 bases, and 13 bases separated the two germline ends. CDR3 residues: CASSNRGGDEQFF. CDR3 DNA sequence: TGCGCCAGCAGCAACAGGGGCGGGGATGAGCAGTTCTTC.

V and J are TRBV6-5 and TRBJ2-2; D ambiguous. V was pared by 0 bases and J by 4 bases, with 12 bases between. This CDR3 comprises 16 residues. Looked up from germline, CDR1 is MNHEY and CDR2 is SVGAGI. The CDR3 spells CASSYSSSLFTGELFF. The CDR3 nucleotides are TGTGCCAGCAGTTACTCTTCTAGTCTATTCACCGGGGAGCTGTTTTTT.

This rearrangement joins TRBV11-1 to TRBJ2-2, with D hard to call. Germline V CDR1 and CDR2: SGHAT, FQDESV (reference sequence). With 5 bases removed from V and 5 bases from J, the gap between germline ends came to 9 bases. This CDR3 spans 13 amino acids. CDR3: CASSPVITGELFF. In DNA, the CDR3 is TGTGCCAGCAGCCCAGTCATAACCGGGGAGCTGTTTTTT.

V usage is TRBV18 and J usage is TRBJ2-1; 12 nucleotides agree with TRBD1. CDR3 length equals 14 residues. Germline values: CDR1 KGHSH, CDR2 LQKENI. The junction had 4 bases not matched to a gene; V was cut back by 3 bases and J by 10 bases. The CDR3 DNA reads as TGTGCCAGCTCACCGGGACAGGGGGCACCCGAGCAGTTCTTC. It translates to CASSPGQGAPEQFF.

V is TRBV6-1 and J is TRBJ2-5; a possible D gene is TRBD2 (6 bases). This CDR3 spans 11 amino acids. From germline, CDR1 is MNHNS and CDR2 SASEGT. V shed 11 bases and J shed 1 base, with 8 bases lying between them. In DNA, the CDR3 is TGTGCCGGGGGACTCCAAGAGACCCAGTACTTC. It codes for CAGGLQETQYF.

The sample holds one count of this clone. V is TRBV19 and J is TRBJ1-5; a weak D match, TRBD1 (6 bases). The CDR3 length is 15 residues. The V end lost 3 bases, the J end lost 5 bases, and 14 bases lay between the germline ends. Germline assignment: CDR1 LNHDA and CDR2 SQIVND (reference sequence). DNA for the CDR3: TGTGCCAGTAGTATGGGGGGGCCCCCCCATCAGCCCCAGCATTTT. This gives the protein CASSMGGPPHQPQHF.

The chain recombines TRBV20-1 with TRBJ2-1; the D gene is possibly TRBD2 (5 bases). The CDR3 consists of 11 residues. The V and J ends lost 2 bases and 10 bases respectively, with 9 bases between them. Germline lookup yields CDR1 DFQATT and CDR2 SNEGSKA (reference sequence). CDR3 sequence (DNA): TGCAGTGCTAGACGGACTCCGGAGCAGTTCTTC. Translated, it gives CSARRTPEQFF.

The chain links TRBV30 to TRBJ1-2, with D maybe TRBD1 (5 bases). The V gene's germline CDR1 is GTSNPN and CDR2 SVGIG (reference sequence). V was pared by 3 bases and J by 4 bases, with 6 bases between. The CDR3 has 11 residues. CDR3 sequence: CAWRDSYGYTF. Here the CDR3 DNA reads TGTGCCTGGAGAGACAGCTATGGCTACACCTTC. The full variable domain, in which reference TRBV30 and TRBJ1-2 provide the parts outside the CDR3, is SQTIHQWPATLVQPVGSPLSLECTVEGTSNPNLYWYRQAAGRGLQLLFYSVGIGQISSEVPQNLSASRPQDRQFILSSKKLLLSDSGFYLCAWRDSYGYTFGSGTRLTVV.